The 7 T cell receptor beta chains presented below share a single source sample, sequenced in a study of blood T cell repertoires in COVID-19. The assay was immunoSEQ multiplex PCR, and TCRdb's table has in-frame clones only and misses some. The table records tens of thousands of clones, roughly 86% of them present only once. The source material was peripheral blood. These receptor sequences come from a man between 70 and 80 years old with acute or convalescent COVID-19.

The chain uses TRBV15 and TRBJ2-7; 13 bases map to TRBD2. The CDR3 sequence is 15 residues long. The junction had 11 bases not matched to a gene; V was cut back by 3 bases and J by 12 bases. Looked up from germline, CDR1 is LNHNV and CDR2 is YYDKDF (reference sequence). The CDR3 coding sequence is TGTGCCACCAGCAGGGCCGGGACTAGCGGGGCGATAAGGTACTTC. Amino acid sequence: CATSRAGTSGAIRYF.

This chain connects TRBV6-2 or TRBV6-3 to TRBJ2-7; 8 nucleotides align to TRBD2. The length of the CDR3 is 12 residues. CDR1 and CDR2 (germline): MNHEY, SVGEGT. The trim removed 6 bases at V and 7 bases at J, leaving 5 bases unmatched. Here the CDR3 reads CASRPSGREQYF. DNA for the CDR3: TGTGCCAGCAGACCTAGCGGGCGGGAGCAGTACTTC.

This clone has ten or more counts. The rearrangement uses TRBV29-1 and TRBJ1-2; TRBD1 aligns across 7 bases. The germline CDR1 and CDR2 sequences are SQVTM and ANQGSEA. V shed 3 bases, J shed 6 bases, and the junction held 7 bases outside the gene matches. The CDR3 has 13 amino acids. CDR3 residues: CSVDTGTADGYTF. The CDR3 bases are TGCAGCGTTGATACAGGGACAGCCGATGGCTACACCTTC.

The chain couples TRBV7-2 to TRBJ2-7; D is undetermined. Germline V gene data show CDR1 as SGHTA and CDR2 as FQGNSA. This CDR3 contains 12 residues. V was pared by 5 bases and J by 0 bases, with 5 bases between. As DNA, the CDR3 is TGTGCCAGCAGCCCCTACTCCTACGAGCAGTACTTC. Amino acids: CASSPYSYEQYF.

The chain recombines TRBV6-5 with TRBJ2-2; a weak D match, TRBD2 (6 bases). V lost 5 bases, J lost 6 bases, and 13 bases lay in between. The germline V gene encodes CDR1 MNHEY and CDR2 SVGAGI. The length of the CDR3 is 14 residues. CDR3 amino acids: CASSPGGGAGELFF. Here the CDR3 DNA reads TGTGCCAGCAGTCCTGGGGGAGGTGCCGGGGAGCTGTTTTTT.

This rearrangement joins TRBV9 to TRBJ2-7; 7 positions match TRBD1. Germline values: CDR1 SGDLS, CDR2 YYNGEE. Trimming took 4 bases from V and 4 from J; bases not matched to a gene: 5. This CDR3 is 13 amino acids long. The CDR3 nucleotides are TGTGCCAGCAGCCCCGGGGACAGATACGAGCAGTACTTC. Protein product: CASSPGDRYEQYF.

The rearrangement links TRBV28 to TRBJ2-7, with D possibly matching TRBD2 (5 bases). The germline V gene encodes CDR1 MDHEN and CDR2 SYDVKM. V lost 5 bases, J lost 0 bases, and 11 bases lay in between. There are 14 residues in the CDR3. As DNA, the CDR3 is TGTGCCAGCAGTCCCGCGGGCCTCTCCTACGAGCAGTACTTC. This gives the protein CASSPAGLSYEQYF.